The 27 T cell receptor beta chains listed next were all sequenced from one sample in a study of OX40 agonist ivuxolimab in advanced cancers. TCRdb keeps only in-frame clones here, not all; method: immunoSEQ multiplex PCR. The repertoire holds about 63,000 clones, with approximately 90% as singletons. The material sequenced was CD4+ or CD8+ T cells sorted from blood, taken in a trial of the OX40 agonist ivuxolimab. These receptors were obtained from an adult with an advanced solid tumor such as melanoma, head and neck, liver or kidney cancer.

The chain couples TRBV18 to TRBJ1-2, with 9 bases matching TRBD1. CDR1 and CDR2 from the germline V gene are KGHSH and LQKENI. The CDR3 is 14 residues long. V lost 3 bases to trimming and J lost 2 bases; unmatched junction nucleotides: 1. CDR3 sequence (DNA): TGTGCCAGCTCACCTGGACAGGGGAACTATGGCTACACCTTC. The encoded protein is CASSPGQGNYGYTF.

The gene calls are TRBV2 and TRBJ2-5, with 7 bases identical to TRBD2. Germline assignment: CDR1 SNHLY and CDR2 FYNNEI. This CDR3 spans 15 amino acids. V lost 6 bases to trimming and J lost 5 bases; unmatched junction nucleotides: 12. The CDR3 nucleotides are TGTGCCAGCAGGGACCGAGCGGGACCGGGGGAGACCCAGTACTTC. Translation: CASRDRAGPGETQYF.

The CDR3 bases are TGTGCCAGCAGCCAAGGGTCAAGCTCCAGGGGAAAGTACGAGCAGTACTTC. This translates into CASSQGSSSRGKYEQYF. The chain combines TRBV14 with TRBJ2-7; the D gene is possibly TRBD1 (6 bases). CDR1 is SGHDN and CDR2 is FVKESK in the germline V gene. This CDR3 region has 17 residues. V was shortened by 1 base and J by 4 bases, with 20 bases between the two germline ends.

J is TRBJ1-1 and V is TRBV9; a weak D match, TRBD1 (5 bases). V lost 1 base and J 2 bases, leaving 15 bases between the germline ends. CDR3 length: 16 amino acids. CDR1 SGDLS and CDR2 YYNGEE come from the germline V gene. The CDR3 reads CASSVLAHGGNTEAFF. In DNA, the CDR3 is TGTGCCAGCAGCGTATTGGCCCATGGGGGAAACACTGAAGCTTTCTTT.

The chain uses TRBV28 and TRBJ2-1, with 9 positions matching TRBD1. CDR1 MDHEN and CDR2 SYDVKM come from the germline V gene. The ends lost 3 bases at V and 6 bases at J; junction bases unmatched: 3. CDR3 length equals 14 residues. The chain's CDR3 is CASSLGTGFNEQFF. The CDR3 nucleotides read TGTGCCAGCAGTTTGGGGACAGGGTTCAATGAGCAGTTCTTC.

The rearrangement links TRBV28 to TRBJ1-5; 7 positions match TRBD1. CDR1 is MDHEN and CDR2 is SYDVKM in the germline V gene. V was pared by 5 bases and J by 0 bases, with 4 bases of the junction left unmatched. The CDR3 runs 15 residues. The CDR3 here is CASSPNRGSNQPQHF. The CDR3 bases are TGTGCCAGCAGTCCCAACAGGGGTAGCAATCAGCCCCAGCATTTT.

The CDR3 nucleotides are TGTGCCAGCAGCTTAGGCCCACCTAATGAGCAGTTCTTC. Its protein is CASSLGPPNEQFF. This sequence joins TRBV7-2 and TRBJ2-1; D ambiguous. CDR3 size: 13 residues. Deletions cut 1 base from V and 7 bases from J, with 8 bases between. Germline V gives CDR1 SGHTA, CDR2 FQGNSA.

The chain joins TRBV2 to TRBJ1-3, with 9 bases aligning to TRBD1. J gave up 4 bases and V 6 bases, and 4 bases lay outside the gene matches. Germline CDR1 and CDR2: SNHLY and FYNNEI. CDR3 length: 14 amino acids. The CDR3 sequence: CASRDRGIGNTIYF. CDR3 DNA: TGTGCCAGCAGGGACAGGGGAATAGGAAACACCATATATTTT.

This chain joins TRBV5-1 and TRBJ2-7; perhaps D is TRBD1 or TRBD2 (5 bases each). The CDR3 has 15 residues. In germline, CDR1 is SGHRS, CDR2 YFSETQ. V was cut by 0 bases and J by 1 base, with 11 bases left in between. This chain's CDR3 is CASSLEGRLSYEQYF. DNA of the CDR3: TGCGCCAGCAGCTTGGAGGGACGGTTGTCCTACGAGCAGTACTTC.

CDR3 nucleotide sequence: TGTGCCAGCAGTGCCTTGAGGGCAGGGATCACTGAAGCTTTCTTT. It translates to CASSALRAGITEAFF. The rearrangement joins TRBV28 to TRBJ1-1, with a weak D call TRBD1 (5 bases). Trimming removed 5 bases from V and 4 bases from J, with 17 bases in between. The CDR3 is 15 amino acids. CDR1 is MDHEN, CDR2 SYDVKM, per germline. Based on the CDR3 plus reference TRBV28 and TRBJ1-1, the full variable domain is DVKVTQSSRYLVKRTGEKVFLECVQDMDHENMFWYRQDPGLGLRLIYFSYDVKMKEKGDIPEGYSVSREKKERFSLILESASTNQTSMYLCASSALRAGITEAFFGQGTRLTVV.

CDR3 sequence reads: CASSSSGTPGLQETQYF. The DNA for the CDR3 is TGTGCCAGCAGTTCTTCCGGGACCCCGGGACTCCAAGAGACCCAGTACTTC. The chain has TRBV28 and TRBJ2-5; possibly TRBD2 for D (6 bases). The CDR3 consists of 17 residues. The ends were cut back, 4 bases at V and 1 base at J, with 19 bases in the middle. Germline CDR1 is MDHEN and CDR2 is SYDVKM.

This sequence joins TRBV11-2 and TRBJ2-1, with D maybe TRBD2 (6 bases). Trimming shortened V by 6 bases and J by 1 base, and 13 bases separated the two germline ends. Germline V gene data show CDR1 as SGHAT and CDR2 as FQNNGV. This CDR3 region has 15 residues. CDR3 protein: CASSPWEASYNEQFF. CDR3 DNA: TGTGCCAGCAGTCCCTGGGAGGCTTCCTACAATGAGCAGTTCTTC.

This rearrangement joins TRBV18 to TRBJ1-5, with TRBD1 as a possible D gene (5 bases). Germline-derived CDR1 and CDR2 are KGHSH and LQKENI. This CDR3 has 13 amino acids. V dropped 2 bases and J dropped 5 bases, with 7 bases sitting between them. The CDR3 DNA reads as TGTGCCAGCTCACCAGACAGAGATCAGCCCCAGCATTTT. As protein: CASSPDRDQPQHF.

This chain uses TRBV7-2 with TRBJ2-3, with 12 bases fitting TRBD2. The V gene end was trimmed by 2 bases and the J gene end by 2 bases; junction bases not matched to a gene: 8. Germline values: CDR1 SGHTA, CDR2 FQGNSA. CDR3 length: 18 amino acids. This chain's CDR3 is CASSLLAGGPSATDTQYF. The CDR3 DNA sequence: TGTGCCAGCAGCTTACTAGCGGGAGGGCCGAGCGCCACAGATACGCAGTATTTT. The full variable domain, its missing parts supplied by reference TRBV7-2 and TRBJ2-3, is GAGVSQSPSNKVTEKGKDVELRCDPISGHTALYWYRQSLGQGLEFLIYFQGNSAPDKSGLPSDRFSAERTGGSVSTLTIQRTQQEDSAVYLCASSLLAGGPSATDTQYFGPGTRLTVL.

V is TRBV5-1 and J is TRBJ2-7; D unclear. The CDR3 has 13 amino acids. The germline V gene has CDR1 SGHRS and CDR2 YFSETQ. Trimming shortened V by 0 bases and J by 4 bases, and 8 bases separated the two germline ends. DNA of the CDR3: TGCGCCAGCAGCTTGGAGTTCTATTACGAGCAGTACTTC. Its protein is CASSLEFYYEQYF.

This rearrangement joins TRBV20-1 to TRBJ1-2; possible D gene TRBD1, 6 bases. The V end lost 5 bases, the J end lost 8 bases, and 12 bases lay between the germline ends. This CDR3 spans 11 amino acids. CDR1 and CDR2 from the germline V gene are DFQATT and SNEGSKA (reference sequence). CDR3 DNA: TGCAGTGCTTTACAGGGCTACGGCTACACCTTC. It codes for CSALQGYGYTF.

V and J are TRBV7-9 and TRBJ2-7, with 8 nucleotides matching TRBD2. The V and J ends lost 6 bases and 9 bases, in that order; junction bases with no gene match: 10. The CDR3 sequence is 13 residues long. Germline values: CDR1 SEHNR, CDR2 FQNEAQ (reference sequence). The CDR3 DNA reads as TGTGCCAGCAGTTCCGCCGGGACTAGAAGGCAGTACTTC. Protein: CASSSAGTRRQYF. The full variable domain, completed using reference TRBV7-9 and TRBJ2-7, is DTGVSQNPRHKITKRGQNVTFRCDPISEHNRLYWYRQTLGQGPEFLTYFQNEAQLEKSRLLSDRFSAERPKGSFSTLEIQRTEQGDSAMYLCASSSAGTRRQYFGPGTRLTVT.

This chain connects TRBV5-1 to TRBJ2-5; unclear D gene. Germline loops: CDR1 SGHRS, CDR2 YFSETQ. Deletions cut 3 bases from V and 0 bases from J, with 9 bases between. This CDR3 spans 14 amino acids. CDR3 protein: CASSSGVNQETQYF. In DNA form, the CDR3 reads TGCGCCAGCAGCTCCGGAGTGAACCAAGAGACCCAGTACTTC.

The genes are TRBV5-5 and TRBJ1-2; 9 nucleotides agree with TRBD1. Trimming removed 3 bases from V and 8 bases from J; junction bases left unmatched: 14. CDR1 is SGHKS and CDR2 is YYEKEE in the germline V gene (reference sequence). This CDR3 has 16 amino acids. CDR3 DNA sequence: TGTGCCAGCAGCTCGACAGGACAGGGGAGAGCTGGCGGCTACACCTTC. Its protein product is CASSSTGQGRAGGYTF.

This clone was recorded once. V gene TRBV28 combines with J gene TRBJ1-2; possibly TRBD1 for D (5 bases). The CDR3 is 12 amino acids. The germline V gene has CDR1 MDHEN and CDR2 SYDVKM. V dropped 11 bases and J dropped 5 bases, with 15 bases sitting between them. In DNA form, the CDR3 reads TGTGCCGCGGGGCGGACTTATTATGGCTACACCTTC. Protein product: CAAGRTYYGYTF.

The genes are TRBV5-8 and TRBJ1-4; 9 bases are shared with TRBD1. J gave up 6 bases and V 3 bases, and 3 bases lay outside the gene matches. Germline values: CDR1 SGHTS, CDR2 YDEGEE. The CDR3 has 14 residues. As DNA, the CDR3 is TGTGCCAGCAGCTATAGGACAGGGGATGAAAAACTGTTTTTT. As protein: CASSYRTGDEKLFF.

This sequence joins TRBV5-1 and TRBJ2-1; TRBD1 matches at 11 bases. This CDR3 spans 13 amino acids. Germline trimming cut 10 bases from V and 6 bases from J; bases unmatched to any gene: 6. Germline loops: CDR1 SGHRS, CDR2 YFSETQ. The CDR3 coding sequence is TGCGCCTCTGGGACAGGGGGTGTCAATGAGCAGTTCTTC. This sequence encodes CASGTGGVNEQFF.

This clone occurred once. CDR3 residues: CASSSWDTNYEQYF. The CDR3 DNA is TGTGCCAGCAGTTCTTGGGACACCAACTACGAGCAGTACTTC. The chain couples TRBV28 to TRBJ2-7, with D possibly being TRBD1 (6 bases). Germline V gene sequence: CDR1 MDHEN, CDR2 SYDVKM. The germline V and J ends were trimmed by 4 bases and 3 bases, with 13 bases remaining between them. The CDR3 consists of 14 residues. Based on the CDR3 plus reference TRBV28 and TRBJ2-7, the full variable domain is DVKVTQSSRYLVKRTGEKVFLECVQDMDHENMFWYRQDPGLGLRLIYFSYDVKMKEKGDIPEGYSVSREKKERFSLILESASTNQTSMYLCASSSWDTNYEQYFGPGTRLTVT.

The chain recombines TRBV6-6 with TRBJ2-3, with 11 bases that match TRBD2. V trimming: 7 bases; J trimming: 5 bases; junction bases outside the gene matches: 8. Germline V lookup: CDR1 MNHNY, CDR2 SVGAGI (reference sequence). The CDR3 loop spans 15 amino acids. CDR3 DNA sequence: TGTGCCAGCAAGAAGGGACTAGCGGTCGTAGATACGCAGTATTTT. It specifies CASKKGLAVVDTQYF.

This clone was seen once. The gene calls are TRBV7-2 and TRBJ2-4, with 7 nucleotides matching TRBD1. There are 14 residues in the CDR3. V shed 4 bases and J 1 base; nucleotides not matched to a gene: 1. Germline CDR1 and CDR2: SGHTA and FQGNSA. CDR3 nucleotide sequence: TGTGCCAGCAGCTGGGGACAGGCCAAAAACATTCAGTACTTC. This codes for CASSWGQAKNIQYF.

The chain has TRBV7-2 and TRBJ1-5, with a possible D match to TRBD1 (5 bases). V lost 0 bases and J lost 6, with 12 bases in between. The CDR3 covers 15 residues. Germline V gene lookup returns CDR1 SGHTA and CDR2 FQGNSA. CDR3: CASSLAVGAAQPQHF. CDR3 nucleotide sequence: TGTGCCAGCAGCTTAGCGGTCGGGGCGGCTCAGCCCCAGCATTTT.

The V call is TRBV2, the J call TRBJ2-7; TRBD2 is a possible D gene (5 bases). There are 14 residues in the CDR3. The germline V and J ends were trimmed by 4 bases and 3 bases, with 13 bases remaining between them. The germline gives CDR1 SNHLY, CDR2 FYNNEI. CDR3 bases: TGTGCCAGCAGTGTCGAGGGCCTTAGCTACGAGCAGTACTTC. Translating it yields CASSVEGLSYEQYF.